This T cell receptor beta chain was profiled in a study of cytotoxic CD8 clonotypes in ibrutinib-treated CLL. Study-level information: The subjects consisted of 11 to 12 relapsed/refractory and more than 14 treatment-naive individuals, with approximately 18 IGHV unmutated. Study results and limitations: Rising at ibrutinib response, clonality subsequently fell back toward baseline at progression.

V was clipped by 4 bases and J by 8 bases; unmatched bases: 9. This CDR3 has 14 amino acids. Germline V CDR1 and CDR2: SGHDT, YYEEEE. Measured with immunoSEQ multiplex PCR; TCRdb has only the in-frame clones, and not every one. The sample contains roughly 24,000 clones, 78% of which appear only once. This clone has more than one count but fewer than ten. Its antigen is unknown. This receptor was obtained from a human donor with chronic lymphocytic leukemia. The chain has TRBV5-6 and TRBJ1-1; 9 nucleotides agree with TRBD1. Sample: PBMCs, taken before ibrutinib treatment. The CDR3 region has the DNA TGTGCCAGCAGCCCCCGGGACAGGGAAGCGGAAGCTTTCTTT. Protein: CASSPRDREAEAFF.